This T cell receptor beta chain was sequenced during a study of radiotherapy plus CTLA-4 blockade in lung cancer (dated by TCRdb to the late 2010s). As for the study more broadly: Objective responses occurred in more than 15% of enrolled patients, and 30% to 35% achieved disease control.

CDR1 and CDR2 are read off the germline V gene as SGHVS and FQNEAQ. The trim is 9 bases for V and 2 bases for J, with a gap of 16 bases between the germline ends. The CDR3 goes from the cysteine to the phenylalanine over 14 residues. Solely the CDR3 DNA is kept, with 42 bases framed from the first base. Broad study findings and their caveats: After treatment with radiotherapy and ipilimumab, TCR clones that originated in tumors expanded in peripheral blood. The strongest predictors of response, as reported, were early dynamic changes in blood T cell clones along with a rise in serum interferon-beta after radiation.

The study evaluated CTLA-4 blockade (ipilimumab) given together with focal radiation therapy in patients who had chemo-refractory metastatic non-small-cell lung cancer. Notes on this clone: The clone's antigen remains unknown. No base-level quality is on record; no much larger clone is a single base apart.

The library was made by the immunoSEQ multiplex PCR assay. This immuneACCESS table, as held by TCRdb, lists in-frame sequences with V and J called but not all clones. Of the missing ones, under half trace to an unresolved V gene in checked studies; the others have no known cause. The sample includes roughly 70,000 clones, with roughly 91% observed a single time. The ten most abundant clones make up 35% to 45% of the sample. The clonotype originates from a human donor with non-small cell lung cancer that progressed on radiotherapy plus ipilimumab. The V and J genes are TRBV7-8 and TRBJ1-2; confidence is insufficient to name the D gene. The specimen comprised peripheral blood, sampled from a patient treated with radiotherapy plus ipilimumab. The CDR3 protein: CASSDAALNYGYTF. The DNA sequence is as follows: TGTGCCAGTTCAGACGCGGCCCTCAACTATGGCTACACCTTC. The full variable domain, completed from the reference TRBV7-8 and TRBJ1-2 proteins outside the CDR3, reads GAGVSQSPRYKVAKRGQDVALRCDPISGHVSLFWYQQALGQGPEFLTYFQNEAQLDKSGLPSDRFFAERPEGSVSTLKIQRTQQEDSAVYLCASSDAALNYGYTFGSGTRLTVV.